Here is one T cell receptor (beta chain) with its context. What antigen it recognizes has not been identified. Base qualities are not at hand, and no much larger clone is one base apart. CDR1 SQVTM and CDR2 ANQGSEA were looked up in the germline V gene. The CDR3 starts with the cysteine, ends with the phenylalanine, and has 13 residues. The read is trimmed to its CDR3 DNA, 39 bases read in frame from base 1. The data were taken from a study of beta chain features in type 1 diabetes (dated by TCRdb to 2017 to 2018). Notes on the research overall: Patients and healthy donors did not differ in mean age, gender distribution, total cell number or subset yield. The study compared the TCRB repertoires of sorted circulating CD4+ T cell subsets in recently diagnosed type 1 diabetes patients with those in matched healthy donors. Regulatory and stem cell-like memory subsets were obtained from only 8 patients and roughly eight healthy donors, while naive and central memory subsets were obtained from all 30 or so donors. A total of roughly 99 million sorted cells were examined across all samples, and the number of cells per subset was strongly correlated with RNA yield. General conclusions and limits of the study: At VDJ recombination sites, type 1 diabetes patients had fewer insertions and more deleted nucleotides, which implies abnormalities in thymic rearrangement. PCR may preferentially amplify shorter templates, but because patient and control samples were amplified and corrected together, any resulting skew would affect both groups equally. A moderate but significant shortening of TCRB CDR3 length was observed in type 1 diabetes patients in all four CD4+ subsets. The naive, central memory and regulatory TCRB repertoires appeared to resemble one another more closely among patients than among healthy donors. Because cDNA was sequenced instead of genomic DNA, highly expressing activated cells could be over-represented, though the groups showed no difference in activation or CD3 levels. Because the HLA sub-analyses included only small numbers of individuals, any influence of HLA type on TCRB rearrangement was left unresolved.

Each donor gave one peripheral blood draw, approximately 110 mL on average, collected into heparinised tubes. Naive, central memory, regulatory and stem cell-like memory CD4+ T cells were sorted on a BD FACSAria II using a panel including CD45RO, CCR7, CD25, CD127, CD95 and CD27. A purity above 98% was achieved for all sorted populations. PBMCs were isolated right away by Lymphoprep density gradient centrifugation and were stained directly, without culture. Samples were stained and sorted in pairs, with one healthy donor and one patient per experiment, so that batch effects were minimized. The entire isolated RNA was reverse transcribed using the High Capacity cDNA Reverse Transcription Kit, and thus expressed TCRB transcripts were sequenced. Deep immunoSEQ sequencing was applied to naive, central memory and regulatory T cell samples, giving an average of roughly 3.5 million total reads per sample. After sorted cells were lysed in RLT buffer, RNA was extracted with DNase-treated RNeasy Micro or Mini kits, with the choice depending on cell number. Each cell subset was processed separately to prevent cross-contamination, with patient and healthy donor samples processed together. The immunoSEQ multiplex PCR was used to amplify TCRB sequences from cDNA, yielding 87-bp fragments that span the CDR3 region. The amplicons were sequenced using the Illumina HiSeq platform. As for the authors' bioinformatics: PCR bias was corrected computationally using synthetic template baselines, and reads within Hamming distance 2 were collapsed, with unmergeable singletons discarded. Reads were aligned against IMGT so that V, D and J genes, CDR3 length and insertions or deletions at six rearrangement sites could be assigned. Clonotype counts were normalized to sorted cell number within each subset before computing true diversity and Gini coefficients with the tcR R package. The overlap coefficient, calculated on TCRB nucleotide sequences, was used to measure repertoire sharing. Held by TCRdb, this immuneACCESS table contains in-frame sequences only and omits some clones. Under half of the omission traces to an unresolved V gene where checked; the cause of the rest is unknown. V and J calls and clone size follow that table, whereas D and trimming were derived from the DNA. Present in this sample are some 150,000 clones, roughly 53% of which were seen just once. The ten largest clones add up to 0.42% of the sample.

Sequenced material: Tregs from blood. Read against the paper, the sample's cell subset or site label means: regulatory CD4+ T cells. This TCR came from a man in his late teens or twenties in good health. The receptor chain draws on TRBV29-1 and TRBJ1-1, and perhaps TRBD1 as D gene, on 5 matching bases. Read as DNA, the sequence is TGCAGTGTCACCTGGACGGGGGGTACTGAAGCTTTCTTT. The resulting protein is CSVTWTGGTEAFF.